This is a list of T cell receptor beta chains from one sample in a study of T cells in Graves' hyperthyroidism and ophthalmopathy. TCRdb ran MiXCR on the multiplex PCR reads and lists one entry per CDR3 protein. The sample has around 100,000 distinct CDR3 sequences, less than 55% seen once. The sequencing sample was made of blood. Receptors were obtained from a man aged 35 to 55 with Graves' hyperthyroidism. Both conserved end residues are part of each CDR3. Fields, in order: clone size, D gene, J gene, V gene, CDR3 protein, CDR3 DNA. D genes are given only for firm matches. Rows give clone size only sometimes, using once, few, many, or a class for an expanded clone.

many	-	TRBJ2-7	TRBV5-1	CASSSGPSGEQYF	TGCGCCAGCAGCTCCGGGCCTTCTGGCGAGCAGTACTTC
-	-	TRBJ1-4	TRBV5-1	CASSWRRTEKLFF	TGCGCCAGCAGCTGGAGGCGGACCGAAAAACTGTTTTTT
many	TRBD2	TRBJ2-1	TRBV19	CASSMGSGRPNEQFF	TGTGCCAGTAGTATGGGTAGCGGGAGACCAAATGAGCAGTTCTTC
many	-	TRBJ2-2	TRBV5-1	CASSFSAGPNTGELFF	TGCGCCAGCAGCTTCTCTGCCGGCCCGAACACCGGGGAGCTGTTTTTT
many	-	TRBJ2-7	TRBV7-8	CASSLVGWGTDYEQYF	TGTGCCAGCAGCTTAGTGGGCTGGGGGACGGACTACGAGCAGTACTTC
-	-	TRBJ1-4	TRBV7-2	CASSFHLVGKLFF	TGTGCCAGCAGCTTCCACCTGGTCGGAAAACTGTTTTTT
once	-	TRBJ2-7	TRBV2	CASSELQGTYEQCF	TGTGCCAGCAGTGAACTTCAGGGAACCTACGAGCAGTGCTTC
many	TRBD1	TRBJ2-2	TRBV9	CASSPRTGSTGELFF	TGTGCCAGCAGCCCCCGGACAGGAAGCACCGGGGAGCTGTTTTTT
many	TRBD2	TRBJ2-3	TRBV7-3	CASSLVGGGASDTQYF	TGTGCCAGCAGCTTAGTCGGCGGGGGGGCCTCAGATACGCAGTATTTT
-	-	TRBJ1-2	TRBV7-8	CASSTGPTATYGNYGYTF	TGTGCCAGCAGCACAGGACCTACGGCCACATACGGAAACTATGGCTACACCTTC
many	TRBD1	TRBJ1-2	TRBV7-9	CASSPDRVYGYTF	TGTGCCAGCAGCCCAGACAGGGTCTATGGCTACACCTTC
-	TRBD1	TRBJ1-1	TRBV24-1	CATSGKQGGAEAFF	TGTGCCACCAGTGGGAAACAGGGGGGGGCGGAAGCTTTCTTT
-	TRBD2	TRBJ2-7	TRBV7-2	CASSGGLANEQYF	TGTGCCAGCAGCGGGGGACTAGCCAACGAGCAGTACTTC
-	TRBD1	TRBJ1-5	TRBV2	CASNRPGTGLNNQPQHF	TGTGCCAGCAATCGTCCCGGGACAGGGCTAAACAATCAGCCCCAGCATTTT
-	-	TRBJ2-2	TRBV6-1	CASCQVVAGEPFF	TGTGCCAGCTGTCAAGTGGTGGCCGGGGAGCCGTTTTTT
many	-	TRBJ1-1	TRBV5-1	CASSLRGGVRNTEAFF	TGCGCCAGCAGCTTGAGGGGCGGGGTGCGGAACACTGAAGCTTTCTTT
many	-	TRBJ2-7	TRBV5-1	CASSPGDGSYEQYF	TGCGCCAGCAGCCCCGGGGACGGTTCCTACGAGCAGTACTTC
few	-	TRBJ1-1	TRBV30	CAGGMFGTEAFF	TGTGCCGGGGGCATGTTCGGCACTGAAGCTTTCTTT
many	TRBD2	TRBJ2-2	TRBV19	CASSPGWLAGGRSGELFF	TGTGCCAGTAGTCCGGGTTGGCTAGCGGGAGGGCGATCCGGGGAGCTGTTTTTT
many	-	TRBJ1-5	TRBV9	CASSVGGAQGQPQHF	TGTGCCAGCAGCGTAGGGGGGGCTCAGGGCCAGCCCCAGCATTTT
few	-	TRBJ1-3	TRBV12-5	CASGSLNGNTIYF	TGTGCTAGTGGTTCTCTCAACGGAAACACCATATATTTT
-	-	TRBJ1-2	TRBV6-1	CASCGTEANYGYTF	TGTGCCAGCTGTGGGACGGAAGCTAACTATGGCTACACCTTC
-	TRBD1	TRBJ1-5	TRBV7-8	CASSTDRVLGRNQPQHF	TGTGCCAGCAGCACGGACAGGGTCTTGGGTCGCAATCAGCCCCAGCATTTT
many	-	TRBJ1-4	TRBV9	CASSLAGGAYEKLFF	TGTGCCAGCAGCCTCGCTGGGGGGGCGTATGAAAAACTGTTTTTT
many	TRBD2	TRBJ2-7	TRBV2	CASSGPSGMFEQYF	TGTGCCAGCAGCGGGCCTAGCGGGATGTTCGAGCAGTACTTC
many	-	TRBJ1-1	TRBV19	CASSRGGENTEAFF	TGTGCCAGTAGTAGGGGGGGTGAGAACACTGAAGCTTTCTTT
few	TRBD2	TRBJ2-7	TRBV30	CAWSWGEGEYF	TGTGCCTGGAGTTGGGGGGAGGGAGAGTACTTC
-	-	TRBJ1-1	TRBV2	CASSEGRMNTEAFF	TGTGCCAGCAGTGAAGGGCGAATGAACACTGAAGCTTTCTTT
many	-	TRBJ2-3	TRBV6-1	CASSEMVSTDTQYF	TGTGCCAGCAGTGAAATGGTTAGCACAGATACGCAGTATTTT
-	TRBD2	TRBJ2-1	TRBV25-1	CASSELDSGSNNEQLF	TGTGCCAGCAGTGAATTGGATAGCGGGAGTAATAATGAGCAGCTCTTC